This T cell receptor (beta chain) came from a study of regulatory T cells in long-lasting Graves disease. On the study more broadly: Newly diagnosed Graves' patients had under 3 months of antithyroid drugs.

Specified time point: newly diagnosed GD, antithyroid drugs for less than 3 months. After RNA was extracted from PBMCs, the TCR library was made from it. The guidelines of the American Thyroid Association were the basis for diagnosing Graves' disease. Library construction for TCR beta used iRepertoire HTBI primers and Arm-PCR of CDR3 regions. One entry per CDR3 protein, called by TCRdb with MiXCR from the multiplex PCR reads. Of hundreds of thousands of distinct CDR3 sequences listed, roughly 16% are singletons. There are many counts of this clonotype. Germline CDR1 is MNHEY and CDR2 is SVGEGT. This CDR3 is built from 13 residues. Trimming took 6 bases from V and 1 from J, leaving 9 bases between them.

This clonotype originated in a female donor with Graves disease. Sequenced material: peripheral blood mononuclear cells (PBMCs), taken at new diagnosis, from a patient treated with antithyroid drugs. The V and J genes are TRBV6-2 or TRBV6-3 and TRBJ1-1, with D hard to call. CDR3 sequence reads: CASSHDKNTEAFF. CDR3 DNA sequence: TGTGCCAGCAGCCACGACAAGAACACTGAAGCTTTCTTT.